Detailed here is one T cell receptor (beta chain). Its antigen is unknown. Noted time point: newly diagnosed GD, antithyroid drugs for less than 3 months. The TCR library was prepared using RNA isolated from PBMCs. Criteria from the American Thyroid Association guidelines were applied to diagnose Graves' disease. Libraries of TCR beta came from iRepertoire HTBI primers plus Arm-PCR of CDR3 regions. Using its own MiXCR run on the multiplex PCR reads, TCRdb lists one record per CDR3 protein. This repertoire shows 250,000 or so distinct CDR3 sequences, 20% to 25% found once; its top ten account for roughly 14%. This sample is part of a study of regulatory T cells in long-lasting Graves disease. Findings and caveats of the study: Thyroid tissue went unexamined; only peripheral blood was analyzed. Patients whose Graves' disease persisted exhibited lower TCR diversity than those newly diagnosed. Persistent patients shared 2,500 to 3,000 public clonotypes among themselves. Newly diagnosed patients shared fewer, at about a thousand.

The germline CDR1 and CDR2 sequences are SSHAT and FNYEAQ (reference sequence). This CDR3 has 15 residues. Trimming at V came to 4 bases and at J to 4 bases, leaving 8 bases not matched to a gene. The V call is TRBV7-7, the J call TRBJ2-7; TRBD1 aligns across 9 bases. This TCR was sampled from a female donor with Graves disease. Sequenced material: peripheral blood mononuclear cells (PBMCs), taken at new diagnosis, from a patient treated with antithyroid drugs. CDR3 amino acids: CASSSGQGSGYEQYF. The CDR3 DNA reads TGTGCCAGCAGCTCTGGACAGGGGTCGGGGTACGAGCAGTACTTC.